These T cell receptor beta chains were read from a single sample in a study of cytomegalovirus exposure and HLA in healthy donors. The repertoire was sequenced with immunoSEQ multiplex PCR; TCRdb's copy has only in-frame clones and lacks some. The data hold more than 90,000 clones, with around 68% observed a single time. Source material: PBMCs. The receptors derive from a woman aged 45 to 65 in good health and CMV-seropositive. The CDR3 runs from the conserved cysteine through the conserved F or W.

V gene	CDR3 protein
TRBV5-1	CASSLEGVLHEQYF
TRBV29-1	CSGTVNEKLFF
TRBV2	CASKNRGTSGLYEQYF
TRBV2	CASSEIGGAGTDTQYF
TRBV2	CASSGLRQGNSPLHF
TRBV19	CASATGLNTEAFF
TRBV7-2	CASSLDTGGGGNTIYF
TRBV4-3	CASSHWTTGGQETQYF
TRBV7-2	CASSSRQEYNEKLFF
TRBV6-5	CASSYGGGSSWGYTF
TRBV6-5	CASKQGGENYEQYF
TRBV4-2	CASSQATRGTYEQYF
TRBV5-4	CASSLGDRHLGELFF
TRBV10-2	CASSESRDQPQHF
TRBV5-4	CASSLATGNDEQYF
TRBV9	CASSVTSGSYEQYF
TRBV4-3	CASSQTPPGAGGELFF
TRBV5-1	CASSPMRQNYGYTF
TRBV5-5	CASSLRYSPEQYF
TRBV15	CATSVDSYDNEQFF
TRBV7-2	CASSLLGNTEAFF
TRBV29-1	CSALPGQNYGYTF
TRBV5-1	CASSLDLGDRVNGYTF
TRBV7-3	CASSSQGRGTDTQYF
TRBV27	CASSLDRESYEQYF
TRBV5-1	CASSKQGAVNTEAFF
TRBV4-3	CASSQEPGPGANVLTF
TRBV6-4	CASSGMEGTGELFF
TRBV7-2	CASSFQGVSGNTIYF
TRBV30	CAWTGSPNTEAFF
TRBV4-1	CASSRGGSGGPTDTQYF
TRBV27	CASGPQGRGNQPQHF
TRBV18	CASSRKKDFQETQYF
TRBV4-2	CASSRDNGYTF
TRBV5-6	CASSWRMDRANGYTF
TRBV19	CASSDRDLSYNEQFF
TRBV11-1	CASSLCSQGSCEQYF
TRBV4-3	CASSQDVAVYNEQFF
TRBV7-2	CASSLAGGPSIWYGYTF
TRBV19	CASSIVRGNTEAFF
TRBV6-5	CASSRGQTGGTEAFF
TRBV30	CAWKLAGGYEQYF
TRBV7-2	CASSLVGGQAGNTIYF
TRBV7-8	CASSPLLTGIIYF
TRBV7-9	CASSPYTTGTGGKNTEAFF
TRBV19	CASSIGIAGGTTDTQYF
TRBV7-2	CASSLVFRDEKLFF
TRBV2	CASSQDSPNQPQHF
TRBV6-1	CASSEYSPYEQYF
TRBV25-1	CASSGRGTGELFF
TRBV6-6	CATQAGTGTTEAFF
TRBV5-1	CASSLFDRATEAFF
TRBV5-6	CASSLETGGNYGYTF
TRBV7-2	CASSFLTANTEAFF
TRBV5-1	CASSYLATQETQYF
TRBV5-4	CASSFRDRASPLHF
TRBV18	CASSPQGADTQYF
TRBV4-2	CASSQDLDRGEQYF
TRBV25-1	CASSPHLGQGDNYGYTF